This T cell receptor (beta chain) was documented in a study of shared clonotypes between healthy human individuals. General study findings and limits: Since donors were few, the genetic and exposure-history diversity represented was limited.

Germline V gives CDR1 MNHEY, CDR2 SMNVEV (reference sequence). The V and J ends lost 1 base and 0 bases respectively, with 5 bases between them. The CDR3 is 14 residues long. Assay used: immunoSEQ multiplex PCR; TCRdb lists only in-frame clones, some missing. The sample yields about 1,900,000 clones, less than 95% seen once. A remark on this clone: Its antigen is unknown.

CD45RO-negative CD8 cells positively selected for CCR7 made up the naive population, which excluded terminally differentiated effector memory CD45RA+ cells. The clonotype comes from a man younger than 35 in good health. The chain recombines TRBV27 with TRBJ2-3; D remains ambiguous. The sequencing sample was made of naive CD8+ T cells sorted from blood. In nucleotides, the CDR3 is TGTGCCAGCAGTTTATATGGCAGCACAGATACGCAGTATTTT. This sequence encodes CASSLYGSTDTQYF.